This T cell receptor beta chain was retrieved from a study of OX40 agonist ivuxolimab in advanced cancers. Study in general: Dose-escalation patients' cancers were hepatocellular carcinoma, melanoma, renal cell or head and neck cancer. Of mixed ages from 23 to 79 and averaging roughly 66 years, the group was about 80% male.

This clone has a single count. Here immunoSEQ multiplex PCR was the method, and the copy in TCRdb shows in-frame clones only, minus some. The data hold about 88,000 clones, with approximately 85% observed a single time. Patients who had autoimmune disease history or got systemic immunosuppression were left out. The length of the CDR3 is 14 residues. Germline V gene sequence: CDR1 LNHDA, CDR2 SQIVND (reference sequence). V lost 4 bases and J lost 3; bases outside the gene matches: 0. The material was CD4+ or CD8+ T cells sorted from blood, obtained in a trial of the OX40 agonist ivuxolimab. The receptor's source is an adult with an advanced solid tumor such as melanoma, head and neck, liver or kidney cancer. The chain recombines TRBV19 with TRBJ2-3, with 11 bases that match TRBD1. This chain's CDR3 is CASSRDRGTDTQYF. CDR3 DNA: TGTGCCAGTAGTAGGGACAGGGGGACAGATACGCAGTATTTT.